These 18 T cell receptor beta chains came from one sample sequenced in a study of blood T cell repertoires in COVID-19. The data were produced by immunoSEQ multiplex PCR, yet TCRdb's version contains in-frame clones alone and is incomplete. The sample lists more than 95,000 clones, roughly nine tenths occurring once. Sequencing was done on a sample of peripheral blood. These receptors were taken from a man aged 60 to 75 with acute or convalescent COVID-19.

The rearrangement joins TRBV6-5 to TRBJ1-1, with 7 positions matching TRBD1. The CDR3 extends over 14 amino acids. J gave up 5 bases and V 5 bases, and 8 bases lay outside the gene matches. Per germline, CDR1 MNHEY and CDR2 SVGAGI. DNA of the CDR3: TGTGCCAGCAGTCAAAACACAGGGGAGACTGAAGCTTTCTTT. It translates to CASSQNTGETEAFF.

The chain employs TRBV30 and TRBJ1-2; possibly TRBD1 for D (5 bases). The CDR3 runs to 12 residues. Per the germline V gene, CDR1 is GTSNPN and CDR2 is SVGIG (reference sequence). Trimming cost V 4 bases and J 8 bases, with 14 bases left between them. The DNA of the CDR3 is TGTGCCTGGACCCTGTGGCAGGGCGGCTACACCTTC. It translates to CAWTLWQGGYTF.

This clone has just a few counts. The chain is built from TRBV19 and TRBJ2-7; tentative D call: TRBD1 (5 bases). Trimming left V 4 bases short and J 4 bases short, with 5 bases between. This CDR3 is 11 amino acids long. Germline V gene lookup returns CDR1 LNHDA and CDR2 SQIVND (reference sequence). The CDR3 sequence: CASSTGYEQYF. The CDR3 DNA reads TGTGCCAGTAGTACAGGGTACGAGCAGTACTTC. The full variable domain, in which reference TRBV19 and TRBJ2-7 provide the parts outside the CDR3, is DGGITQSPKYLFRKEGQNVTLSCEQNLNHDAMYWYRQDPGQGLRLIYYSQIVNDFQKGDIAEGYSVSREKKESFPLTVTSAQKNPTAFYLCASSTGYEQYFGPGTRLTVT.

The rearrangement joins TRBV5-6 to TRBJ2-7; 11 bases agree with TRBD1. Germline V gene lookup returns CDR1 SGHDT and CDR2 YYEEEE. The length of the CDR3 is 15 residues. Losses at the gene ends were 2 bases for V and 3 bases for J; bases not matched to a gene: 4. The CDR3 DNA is TGTGCCAGCAGCTTTGAAGGGACAGGGGGCTACGAGCAGTACTTC. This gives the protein CASSFEGTGGYEQYF. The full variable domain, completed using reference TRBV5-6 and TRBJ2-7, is DAGVTQSPTHLIKTRGQQVTLRCSPKSGHDTVSWYQQALGQGPQFIFQYYEEEERQRGNFPDRFSGHQFPNYSSELNVNALLLGDSALYLCASSFEGTGGYEQYFGPGTRLTVT.

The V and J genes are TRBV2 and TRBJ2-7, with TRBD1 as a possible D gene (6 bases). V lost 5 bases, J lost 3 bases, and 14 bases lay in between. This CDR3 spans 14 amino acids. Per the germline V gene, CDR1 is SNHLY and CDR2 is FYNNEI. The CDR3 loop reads CASSSQGQIYEQYF. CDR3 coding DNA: TGTGCCAGCAGTTCCCAGGGACAAATCTACGAGCAGTACTTC.

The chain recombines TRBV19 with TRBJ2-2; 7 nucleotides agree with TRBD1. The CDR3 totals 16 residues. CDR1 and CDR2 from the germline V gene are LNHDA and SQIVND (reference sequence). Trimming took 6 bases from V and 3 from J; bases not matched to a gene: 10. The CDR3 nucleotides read TGTGCCAGTAGAAAGGGGACAGCCTGGGACACCGGGGAGCTGTTTTTT. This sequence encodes CASRKGTAWDTGELFF.

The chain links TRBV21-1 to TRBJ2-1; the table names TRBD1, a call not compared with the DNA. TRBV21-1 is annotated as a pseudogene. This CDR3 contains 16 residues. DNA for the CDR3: TGTGCCAGCAGCAAAGAGACAGGCGCCCACCCTGGAGTGCAGTTCTTC. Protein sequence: CASSKETGAHPGVQFF.

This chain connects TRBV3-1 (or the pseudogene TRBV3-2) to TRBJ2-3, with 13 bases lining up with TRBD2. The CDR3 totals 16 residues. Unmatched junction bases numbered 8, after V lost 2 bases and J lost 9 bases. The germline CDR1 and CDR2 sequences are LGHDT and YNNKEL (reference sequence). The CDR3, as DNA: TGTGCCAGCAGCCAACTACTAGCGGGGGGGGGCAGGACGCAGTATTTT. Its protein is CASSQLLAGGGRTQYF.

The CDR3 nucleotides are TGCAGCGTTGTCCCCCAGGGCAATGAGCAGTTCTTC. Translated: CSVVPQGNEQFF. The rearrangement uses TRBV29-1 and TRBJ2-1; D perhaps matches TRBD1 (5 bases). The CDR3 is 12 amino acids. The V and J ends lost 4 bases and 6 bases respectively, with 10 bases between them. Germline V gene sequence: CDR1 SQVTM, CDR2 ANQGSEA.

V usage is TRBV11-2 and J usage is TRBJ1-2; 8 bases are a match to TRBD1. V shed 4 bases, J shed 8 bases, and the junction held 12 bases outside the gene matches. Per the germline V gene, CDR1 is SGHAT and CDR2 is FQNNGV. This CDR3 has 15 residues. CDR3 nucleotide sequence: TGTGCCAGCAGCTCTCTCGGGACAGGCCCCTGGGGCTACACCTTC. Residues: CASSSLGTGPWGYTF.

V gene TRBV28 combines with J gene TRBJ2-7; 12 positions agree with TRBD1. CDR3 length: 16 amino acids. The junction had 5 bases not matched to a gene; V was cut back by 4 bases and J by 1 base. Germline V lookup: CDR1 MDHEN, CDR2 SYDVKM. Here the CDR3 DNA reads TGTGCCAGCAGTTCCGGGACAGGGGGCAAATCCTACGAGCAGTACGTC. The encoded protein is CASSSGTGGKSYEQYV.

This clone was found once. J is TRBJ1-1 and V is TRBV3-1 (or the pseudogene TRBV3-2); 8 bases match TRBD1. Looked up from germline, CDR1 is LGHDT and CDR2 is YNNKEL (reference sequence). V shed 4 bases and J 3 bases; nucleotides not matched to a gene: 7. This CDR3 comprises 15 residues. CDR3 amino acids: CASSLWTGKDTEAFF. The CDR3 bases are TGTGCCAGCAGCCTTTGGACAGGGAAGGACACTGAAGCTTTCTTT.

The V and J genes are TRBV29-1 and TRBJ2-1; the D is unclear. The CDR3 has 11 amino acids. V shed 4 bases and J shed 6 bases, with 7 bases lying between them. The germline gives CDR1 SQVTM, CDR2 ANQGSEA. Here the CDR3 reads CSVVTFNEQFF. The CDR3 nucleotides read TGCAGCGTTGTCACATTCAATGAGCAGTTCTTC.

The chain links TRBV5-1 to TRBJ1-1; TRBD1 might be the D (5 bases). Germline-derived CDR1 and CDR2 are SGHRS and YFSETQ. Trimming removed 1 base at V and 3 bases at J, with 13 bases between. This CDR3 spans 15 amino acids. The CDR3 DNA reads TGCGCCAGCAGCTTGCAGGGAGGGGAATACACTGAAGCTTTCTTT. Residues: CASSLQGGEYTEAFF.

CDR3 loop: CASSQESPLRGGYTF. In DNA, the CDR3 is TGTGCCAGCAGCCAAGAGAGCCCGCTTAGAGGAGGCTACACCTTC. V is TRBV3-1 (or the pseudogene TRBV3-2) and J is TRBJ1-2, with D uncertain. Germline V gene sequence: CDR1 LGHDT, CDR2 YNNKEL (reference sequence). The CDR3 runs to 15 residues. Deletions cut 0 bases from V and 8 bases from J, with 16 bases between.

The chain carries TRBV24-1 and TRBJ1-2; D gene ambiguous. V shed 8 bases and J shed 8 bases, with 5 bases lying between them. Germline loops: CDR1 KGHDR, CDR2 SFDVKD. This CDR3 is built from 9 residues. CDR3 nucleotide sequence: TGTGCCACCAACTCGGGCTACACCTTC. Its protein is CATNSGYTF.

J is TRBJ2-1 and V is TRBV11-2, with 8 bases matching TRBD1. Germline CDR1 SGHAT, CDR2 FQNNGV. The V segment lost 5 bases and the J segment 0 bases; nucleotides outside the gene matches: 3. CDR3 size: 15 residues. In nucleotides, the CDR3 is TGTGCCAGCAGCCCGGACAGGGACTCCTACAATGAGCAGTTCTTC. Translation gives CASSPDRDSYNEQFF.

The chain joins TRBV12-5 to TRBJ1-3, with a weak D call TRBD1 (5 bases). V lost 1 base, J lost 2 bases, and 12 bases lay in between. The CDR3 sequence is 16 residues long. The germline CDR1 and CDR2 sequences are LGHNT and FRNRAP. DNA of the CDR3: TGTGCTAGTGGTTTGGACCTCAAACAGGCTGGAAACACCATATATTTT. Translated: CASGLDLKQAGNTIYF.